This T cell receptor (beta chain) is drawn from a study of blood T cell repertoires in COVID-19. Recruits, aged about 18 to 89 years, lived in roughly 22 US areas. This clone was seen only a few times. The protocol was immunoSEQ multiplex PCR, while the TCRdb copy is restricted to in-frame clones and leaves out a portion. The data show 210,000 or so clones, about 85% seen once. With 1 base removed from V and 4 bases from J, the gap between germline ends came to 13 bases. From germline, CDR1 is LNHNV and CDR2 YYDKDF (reference sequence). The CDR3 length is 16 residues. The genes are TRBV15 and TRBJ2-2; TRBD2 is a possible D gene (6 bases). The sequence was collected from a man aged 25 to 40 who had recovered from COVID-19. Sequenced material: PBMCs or T cells enriched from blood (not recorded which). CDR3 protein: CATSRVGGAGTGELFF. The CDR3 nucleotides are TGTGCCACCAGCAGAGTTGGCGGGGCGGGCACCGGGGAGCTGTTTTTT.